One and the same sample provided the 32 T cell receptor beta chains below, sequenced in a study of T-cell reconstitution after alpha-beta-depleted transplantation in children. Researchers prepared the TCRbeta library using unique molecular identifiers, the study reports. Each CDR3 protein is one row after TCRdb ran MiXCR on the PCR reads. The sample shows some 830,000 distinct CDR3 sequences, approximately 15% of them seen only once. Sequenced here: PBMCs, mostly from graft donor cells, sampled 360 days after TCRalphabeta/CD19-depleted stem cell transplant. The receptor set was obtained from a male patient younger than 18 who had a stem cell transplant for acute lymphoblastic leukemia, so the T cells may come from the graft donor.

This clonotype was seen many times. This sequence joins TRBV12-3 or TRBV12-4 and TRBJ2-1, with D maybe TRBD1 (6 bases). CDR3 size: 18 residues. Trimming removed 7 bases from V and 0 bases from J, with 22 bases in between. For the CDR3, the DNA is TGTGCCAGCACCCACAGGGTGTCCCCCCTGAGCTCCTACAATGAGCAGTTCTTC. Protein sequence: CASTHRVSPLSSYNEQFF.

This clonotype was detected a few times. V usage is TRBV15 and J usage is TRBJ2-2, with a tentative D call TRBD1 (6 bases). Trimming pared 5 bases from V and 2 bases from J, leaving 12 bases between. This CDR3 has 15 amino acids. Germline CDR1 reads LNHNV; CDR2 reads YYDKDF (reference sequence). CDR3 in DNA: TGTGCCACCAGCCGGACAGTCCTAAACACCGGGGAGCTGTTTTTT. It yields the protein CATSRTVLNTGELFF.

The chain uses TRBV10-3 and TRBJ2-3; D gene ambiguous. With 7 bases removed from V and 0 bases from J, the gap between germline ends came to 11 bases. CDR3 length equals 14 residues. Germline V gene data show CDR1 as ENHRY and CDR2 as SYGVKD. The CDR3 sequence: CAIKWQASTDTQYF. In DNA form, the CDR3 reads TGTGCCATCAAGTGGCAGGCCAGCACAGATACGCAGTATTTT.

This clonotype appeared a few times. V usage is TRBV27 and J usage is TRBJ1-2; the D is unclear. The germline gives CDR1 MNHEY, CDR2 SMNVEV (reference sequence). CDR3 length: 14 amino acids. The V end lost 3 bases, the J end lost 8 bases, and 16 bases lay between the germline ends. DNA for the CDR3: TGTGCCAGCAGTTTGCTGACCGGAGCGGGAGGCTACACCTTC. Encoded protein: CASSLLTGAGGYTF.

The chain carries TRBV28 and TRBJ2-3, with 8 bases matching TRBD1. J lost 2 bases, V lost 5 bases, and 15 bases had no gene match. Germline loops: CDR1 MDHEN, CDR2 SYDVKM. The CDR3 is made up of 18 amino acids. This chain's CDR3 is CASSPPQGAGPLTDTQYF. As DNA, the CDR3 is TGTGCCAGCAGTCCTCCCCAGGGGGCAGGACCCCTCACAGATACGCAGTATTTT.

The gene calls are TRBV7-8 and TRBJ2-2, with 9 bases that match TRBD2. Per germline, CDR1 SGHVS and CDR2 FQNEAQ. The V and J ends lost 5 bases and 7 bases, in that order; junction bases with no gene match: 11. CDR3 length: 16 residues. The CDR3 nucleotides read TGTGCCAGCAGCCCCCGGGTTAGCGGGAGTTTCGGGGAGCTGTTTTTT. Its protein product is CASSPRVSGSFGELFF.

This clonotype was seen a few times. The chain is built from TRBV3-1 and TRBJ2-5; D possibly corresponds to TRBD2 (5 bases). V was cut by 3 bases and J by 3 bases, with 14 bases left in between. The CDR3 is made up of 15 amino acids. CDR1 is LGHDT and CDR2 is YNNKEL in the germline V gene (reference sequence). CDR3 sequence reads: CASSQQTGSEETQYF. The CDR3 nucleotides are TGTGCCAGCAGCCAGCAAACGGGGTCTGAAGAGACCCAGTACTTC.

This rearrangement joins TRBV7-2 to TRBJ2-3, with TRBD2 identical over 8 bases. Unmatched junction bases numbered 6, after V lost 4 bases and J lost 3 bases. This CDR3 contains 15 residues. CDR1 is SGHTA, CDR2 FQGNSA, per germline. This CDR3 is CASSWPGLVTDTQYF. The CDR3 bases are TGTGCCAGCAGCTGGCCGGGACTAGTAACAGATACGCAGTATTTT.

The chain uses TRBV7-9 and TRBJ2-7, with D maybe TRBD1 (5 bases). V dropped 1 base and J dropped 6 bases, with 10 bases sitting between them. Germline lookup yields CDR1 SEHNR and CDR2 FQNEAQ (reference sequence). CDR3 length equals 13 residues. The CDR3 nucleotides read TGTGCCAGCAGCTTAGTTGGCAGGGCCGAGCAGTACTTC. Its protein is CASSLVGRAEQYF.

This clonotype was seen only a few times. CDR3 bases: TGTGCCAGCAGTTACCTCGGACTAGGGAACGAGCAGTACTTC. Its translation: CASSYLGLGNEQYF. The V gene is TRBV6-5, the J gene TRBJ2-7; 7 bases are a match to TRBD2. The ends lost 2 bases at V and 5 bases at J; junction bases unmatched: 6. Germline values: CDR1 MNHEY, CDR2 SVGAGI. This CDR3 comprises 14 residues.

V is TRBV5-1 and J is TRBJ2-1; TRBD1 matches 7 bases. CDR3 length equals 16 residues. Unmatched junction bases numbered 5, after V lost 1 base and J lost 1 base. Germline V gives CDR1 SGHRS, CDR2 YFSETQ. The CDR3: CASSLKTGFSYNEQFF. Written as DNA, the CDR3 is TGCGCCAGCAGCTTGAAGACAGGGTTTTCCTACAATGAGCAGTTCTTC.

The CDR3 protein is CASTPGGGTEAFF. CDR3 bases: TGTGCCAGCACCCCAGGGGGGGGGACTGAAGCTTTCTTT. The chain has TRBV25-1 and TRBJ1-1; 7 bases match TRBD1. V lost 7 bases and J lost 5; bases outside the gene matches: 7. From germline, CDR1 is MGHDK and CDR2 SYGVNS. The CDR3 contains 13 residues.

This clonotype was seen many times. V is TRBV6-6 and J is TRBJ2-2; possibly TRBD2 for D (6 bases). The CDR3 runs to 13 residues. Germline-derived CDR1 and CDR2 are MNHNY and SVGAGI (reference sequence). Between the trimmed V and J ends, which lost 6 bases and 5 bases, there was a span of 10 bases. CDR3 coding DNA: TGTGCCAGCAGGACGGGGGAGACCGGGGAGCTGTTTTTT. Residues: CASRTGETGELFF.

The chain links TRBV11-1 to TRBJ2-5, with TRBD2 matching over 8 bases. The germline V gene has CDR1 SGHAT and CDR2 FQDESV (reference sequence). Trimming took 4 bases from V and 4 from J; bases not matched to a gene: 5. CDR3 length equals 14 residues. CDR3 loop: CASSSQGLAETQYF. CDR3 nucleotide sequence: TGTGCCAGCAGCTCCCAAGGACTAGCAGAGACCCAGTACTTC.

The J gene is TRBJ2-1, the V gene TRBV11-2, with D possibly being TRBD1 (6 bases). The CDR3 spans 16 residues. CDR1 is SGHAT and CDR2 is FQNNGV in the germline V gene. Trimming took off 5 bases at V and 1 base at J, with 15 bases between the two ends. CDR3 nucleotide sequence: TGTGCCAGCAGCCCGGACAGTCCGCTATCCTACAATGAGCAGTTCTTC. It yields the protein CASSPDSPLSYNEQFF.

In its sample, this clonotype was seen a few times. The J gene is TRBJ2-3, the V gene TRBV11-1, with 7 nucleotides matching TRBD1. CDR1 and CDR2 (germline): SGHAT, FQDESV (reference sequence). This CDR3 region has 20 residues. The junction had 26 bases not matched to a gene; V was cut back by 5 bases and J by 6 bases. The CDR3 is CASSRGSGQSTEYPRDTQYF. CDR3 nucleotide sequence: TGTGCCAGCAGCAGAGGTTCGGGACAGTCGACCGAATACCCACGCGATACGCAGTATTTT. Looking up the rest from reference TRBV11-1 and TRBJ2-3 gives the full variable domain: EAEVAQSPRYKITEKSQAVAFWCDPISGHATLYWYRQILGQGPELLVQFQDESVVDDSQLPKDRFSAERLKGVDSTLKIQPAELGDSAMYLCASSRGSGQSTEYPRDTQYFGPGTRLTVL.

This chain links TRBV20-1 with TRBJ1-5; D unresolved. The CDR3 is 15 residues long. Germline V gene sequence: CDR1 DFQATT, CDR2 SNEGSKA (reference sequence). Trimming cost V 3 bases and J 1 base, with 13 bases left between them. CDR3 loop: CSASGRSRSNQPQHF. DNA of the CDR3: TGCAGTGCTAGTGGCAGGAGTAGGAGCAATCAGCCCCAGCATTTT.

The rearrangement links TRBV7-9 to TRBJ2-7, with a weak D call TRBD2 (5 bases). This CDR3 contains 13 residues. CDR1 is SEHNR, CDR2 FQNEAQ, per germline (reference sequence). V shed 9 bases and J shed 3 bases, with 15 bases lying between them. The CDR3 nucleotides read TGTGCCAGTGTGCCTGGACTGAACTACGAGCAGTACTTC. Its protein product is CASVPGLNYEQYF.

This clonotype was seen a handful of times. The rearrangement joins TRBV20-1 to TRBJ2-7; D gene ambiguous. Germline values: CDR1 DFQATT, CDR2 SNEGSKA (reference sequence). V was trimmed by 0 bases and J by 3 bases, leaving 6 bases between them. This CDR3 has 12 residues. Here the CDR3 reads CSARDYYYEQYF. CDR3 coding DNA: TGCAGTGCTAGAGACTATTACTACGAGCAGTACTTC.

Only a few counts were recorded for this clonotype. This chain connects TRBV7-6 to TRBJ2-1, with D perhaps being TRBD1 or TRBD2 (6 bases each). Deletions cut 5 bases from V and 0 bases from J, with 8 bases between. The CDR3 runs to 14 residues. Germline CDR1 is SGHVS and CDR2 is FNYEAQ. The CDR3 region is CASSGGPSYNEQFF. The CDR3 bases are TGTGCCAGCAGCGGGGGGCCCTCCTACAATGAGCAGTTCTTC.

This clonotype appeared many times. The V call is TRBV10-3, the J call TRBJ2-1, with unresolved D. Germline V gene data show CDR1 as ENHRY and CDR2 as SYGVKD. Trimming cost V 0 bases and J 10 bases, with 7 bases left between them. The CDR3 extends over 12 amino acids. The CDR3 reads CAISESVGEQFF. For the CDR3, the DNA is TGTGCCATCAGTGAGTCGGTTGGCGAGCAGTTCTTC.

The V gene is TRBV24-1, the J gene TRBJ2-1, with D unresolved. CDR3 length equals 16 residues. Germline CDR1 reads KGHDR; CDR2 reads SFDVKD. Between the trimmed V and J ends, which lost 2 bases and 12 bases, there was a span of 22 bases. CDR3 sequence (DNA): TGTGCCACCAGTGATTCGACGGCATACCCCTCTGGTGTGCAGTTCTTC. Encoded protein: CATSDSTAYPSGVQFF.

The chain employs TRBV29-1 and TRBJ2-7; the D is unclear. Germline V CDR1 and CDR2: SQVTM, ANQGSEA. Deletions cut 0 bases from V and 0 bases from J, with 9 bases between. There are 14 residues in the CDR3. The CDR3 DNA reads as TGCAGCGTTGAAGATGGTATCTTCTCCTACGAGCAGTACTTC. Translated, it gives CSVEDGIFSYEQYF.

This clonotype showed up just a few times. V is TRBV19 and J is TRBJ2-7; the D gene is possibly TRBD2 (5 bases). Between the trimmed V and J ends, which lost 10 bases and 5 bases, there was a span of 15 bases. Germline V gene data show CDR1 as LNHDA and CDR2 as SQIVND (reference sequence). The CDR3 sequence is 12 residues long. This CDR3 is CATQKPGNEQYF. CDR3 nucleotide sequence: TGTGCCACCCAAAAGCCGGGGAACGAGCAGTACTTC.

This clonotype appeared a few times. The gene calls are TRBV29-1 and TRBJ2-5; D possibly matches TRBD1 or TRBD2 (6 bases each). The germline V and J ends were trimmed by 6 bases and 2 bases, with 16 bases remaining between them. From germline, CDR1 is SQVTM and CDR2 ANQGSEA. This CDR3 is built from 14 residues. The DNA for the CDR3 is TGCAGCGTCCCGATAGGGGGGTGGCAAGAGACCCAGTACTTC. Protein sequence: CSVPIGGWQETQYF.

V and J are TRBV12-3 or TRBV12-4 and TRBJ1-2; D not resolved. Trimming removed 7 bases from V and 2 bases from J, with 11 bases in between. The CDR3 is made up of 13 amino acids. CDR3 sequence reads: CASKSGVNYGYTF. DNA for the CDR3: TGTGCCAGCAAGTCTGGGGTCAACTATGGCTACACCTTC.

This clonotype was observed at least ten times. This chain links TRBV12-3 or TRBV12-4 with TRBJ2-7, with a possible D match to TRBD2 (7 bases). CDR3 size: 14 residues. The ends were cut back, 3 bases at V and 3 bases at J, with 12 bases in the middle. CDR3 sequence (DNA): TGTGCCAGCAGTTTCGGGGGGCGCGGCTACGAGCAGTACTTC. The encoded protein is CASSFGGRGYEQYF.

This clonotype has only a few counts. This rearrangement joins TRBV6-5 to TRBJ1-4, with D unclear. V lost 4 bases, J lost 2 bases, and 14 bases lay in between. Looked up from germline, CDR1 is MNHEY and CDR2 is SVGAGI. This CDR3 comprises 16 residues. The CDR3 DNA follows: TGTGCCAGCAGTTCTAGCCCCTCCGGGACTAATGAAAAACTGTTTTTT. The encoded protein is CASSSSPSGTNEKLFF.

There are a few counts of this clonotype. The chain recombines TRBV7-3 with TRBJ2-1; D ambiguous. The CDR3 totals 14 residues. Germline CDR1 reads SGHTA; CDR2 reads FQGTGA. The germline V and J ends were trimmed by 5 bases and 2 bases, with 10 bases remaining between them. The CDR3 loop reads CASSKLGTYNEQFF. The CDR3 nucleotides read TGTGCCAGCAGCAAGTTGGGTACCTACAATGAGCAGTTCTTC.

The chain uses TRBV15 and TRBJ1-1; D remains ambiguous. CDR1 is LNHNV and CDR2 is YYDKDF in the germline V gene (reference sequence). CDR3 length equals 14 residues. V was shortened by 6 bases and J by 1 base, with 12 bases between the two germline ends. The CDR3 region has the DNA TGTGCCACCAGTCCCGGACGGCGGAACACTGAAGCTTTCTTT. Translated, it gives CATSPGRRNTEAFF.

The chain joins TRBV7-2 to TRBJ2-7; the match to TRBD2 covers 7 bases. The ends lost 5 bases at V and 2 bases at J; junction bases unmatched: 9. CDR1 is SGHTA and CDR2 is FQGNSA in the germline V gene. This CDR3 spans 15 amino acids. The CDR3 DNA reads TGTGCCAGCAGCGCATCGCGAGCGGGGACCTACGAGCAGTACTTC. Translated, it gives CASSASRAGTYEQYF.

V and J are TRBV10-3 and TRBJ2-1; 16 positions match TRBD2. CDR1 is ENHRY and CDR2 is SYGVKD in the germline V gene. V dropped 6 bases and J dropped 1; count of bases not matched to a gene: 15. The CDR3 is made up of 21 amino acids. The CDR3 reads CAISPSLGLAGGPRSYNEQFF. CDR3 DNA sequence: TGTGCCATCAGCCCGTCATTGGGACTAGCGGGAGGGCCGAGGTCCTACAATGAGCAGTTCTTC.